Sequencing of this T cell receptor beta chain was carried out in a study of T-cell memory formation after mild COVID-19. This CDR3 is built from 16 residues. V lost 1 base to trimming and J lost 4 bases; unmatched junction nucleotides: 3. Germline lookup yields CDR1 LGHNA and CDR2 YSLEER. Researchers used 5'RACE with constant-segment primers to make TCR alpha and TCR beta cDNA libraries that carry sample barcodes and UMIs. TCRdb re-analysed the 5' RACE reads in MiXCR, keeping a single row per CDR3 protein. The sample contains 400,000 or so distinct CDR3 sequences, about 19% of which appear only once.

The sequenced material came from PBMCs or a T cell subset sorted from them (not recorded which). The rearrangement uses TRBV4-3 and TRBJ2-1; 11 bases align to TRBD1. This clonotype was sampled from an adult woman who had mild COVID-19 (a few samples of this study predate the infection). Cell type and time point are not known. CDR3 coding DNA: TGCGCCAGCAGCCAAGGGACAGGGGGCTTGTACAATGAGCAGTTCTTC. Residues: CASSQGTGGLYNEQFF.